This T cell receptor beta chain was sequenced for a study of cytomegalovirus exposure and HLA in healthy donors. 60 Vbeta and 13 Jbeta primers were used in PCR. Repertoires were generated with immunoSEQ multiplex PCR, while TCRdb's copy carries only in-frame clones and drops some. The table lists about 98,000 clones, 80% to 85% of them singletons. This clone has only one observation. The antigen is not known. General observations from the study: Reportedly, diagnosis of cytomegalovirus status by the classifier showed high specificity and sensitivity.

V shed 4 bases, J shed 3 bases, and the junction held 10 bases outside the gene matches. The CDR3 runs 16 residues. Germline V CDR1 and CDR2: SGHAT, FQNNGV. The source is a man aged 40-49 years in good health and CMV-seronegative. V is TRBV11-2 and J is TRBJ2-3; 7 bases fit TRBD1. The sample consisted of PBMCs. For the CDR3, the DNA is TGTGCCAGCAGCTCCCGTCACAGGGGCGGGACAGATACGCAGTATTTT. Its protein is CASSSRHRGGTDTQYF.